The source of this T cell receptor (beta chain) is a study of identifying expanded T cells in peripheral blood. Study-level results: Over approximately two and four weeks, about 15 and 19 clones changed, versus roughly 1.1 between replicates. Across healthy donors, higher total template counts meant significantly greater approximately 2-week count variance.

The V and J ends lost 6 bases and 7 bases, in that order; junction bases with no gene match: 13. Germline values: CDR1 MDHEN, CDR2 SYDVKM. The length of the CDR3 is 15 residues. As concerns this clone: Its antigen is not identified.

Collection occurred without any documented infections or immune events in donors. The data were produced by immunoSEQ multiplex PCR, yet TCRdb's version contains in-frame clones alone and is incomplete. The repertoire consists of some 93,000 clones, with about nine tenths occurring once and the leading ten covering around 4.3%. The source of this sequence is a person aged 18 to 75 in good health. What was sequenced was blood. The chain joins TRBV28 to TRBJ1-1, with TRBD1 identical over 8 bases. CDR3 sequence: CASSHADRGGGEAFF. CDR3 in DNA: TGTGCCAGCAGCCACGCAGACAGGGGCGGGGGTGAAGCTTTCTTT. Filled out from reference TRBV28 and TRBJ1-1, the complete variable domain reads DVKVTQSSRYLVKRTGEKVFLECVQDMDHENMFWYRQDPGLGLRLIYFSYDVKMKEKGDIPEGYSVSREKKERFSLILESASTNQTSMYLCASSHADRGGGEAFFGQGTRLTVV.